These T cell receptor beta chains were read from a single sample in a study of T cells in tumors after PD-1 blockade. Assay: immunoSEQ multiplex PCR; the TCRdb copy retains only in-frame clones and omits some. The sample comprises nearly 25,000 clones, about 82% of which are singletons, and around 12% rests with the top ten. The sample here was PBMCs, taken after anti-PD-1 treatment. The source is a human donor with basal cell carcinoma. The CDR3 runs from the conserved cysteine through the conserved F or W. Fields, in order: CDR3 DNA, CDR3 protein, V gene, J gene, clone size, CDR3 length, D gene. The D gene is left open where the match is weak. Rows give clone size only sometimes, using once, few, many, or a class for an expanded clone.

TGTGCCTGGATTCCACGCGGATCACGTTTTGGAAACACCATATATTTT,CAWIPRGSRFGNTIYF,TRBV30,TRBJ1-3,once,16,-
TGCGCCAGCACCGAGGGCCTCTCCTACGAGCAGTACTTC,CASTEGLSYEQYF,TRBV5-1,TRBJ2-7,few,13,-
TGCAGCGTAACAGGGGGTACCTATGGCTACACCTTC,CSVTGGTYGYTF,TRBV29-1,TRBJ1-2,-,12,TRBD1
TGCGCCAGCATTGGACACTCCTCGGGTGTAAGCAATCAGCCCCAGCATTTT,CASIGHSSGVSNQPQHF,TRBV10-1,TRBJ1-5,few,17,-
TGTGCCAGCAGTTACGCGGGACAGGGGGCTTACGAGCAGTACTTC,CASSYAGQGAYEQYF,TRBV6-5,TRBJ2-7,-,15,TRBD1
TGTGCCAGCTCAGCTGGACAGGGACCGAACACTGAAGCTTTCTTT,CASSAGQGPNTEAFF,TRBV18,TRBJ1-1,-,15,TRBD1
TGTGCCAGCAGCTCAGAGGGACACCGAACCTACGAGCAGTACTTC,CASSSEGHRTYEQYF,TRBV7-9,TRBJ2-7,once,15,-
TGTGCCAGCAGCAGGAAAGACGGCTACACCTTC,CASSRKDGYTF,TRBV7-9,TRBJ1-2,-,11,-
TGTGCCAGCAGCTTCCCGGGGGCGCCGGATACCTATGGCTACACCTTC,CASSFPGAPDTYGYTF,TRBV5-4,TRBJ1-2,-,16,-
TGTGCCAGCAGTGACAGAGAGAACACTGAAGCTTTCTTT,CASSDRENTEAFF,TRBV2,TRBJ1-1,-,13,-
TGTGCCAGCAGTAGGTCCACCATACCGGGTGAAGCTTTCTTT,CASSRSTIPGEAFF,TRBV2,TRBJ1-1,-,14,-
TGCGCCAGCAGCGCTTTGACATACACTGAAGCTTTCTTT,CASSALTYTEAFF,TRBV5-1,TRBJ1-1,-,13,-
TGTGCCAGCAGCCCGGGTCTAGCGGGGGGCCCAGATACGCAGTATTTT,CASSPGLAGGPDTQYF,TRBV7-9,TRBJ2-3,-,16,TRBD2
TGCGCCAGCAGCCGCGGGACAGGGATCGGTGAAAAACTGTTTTTT,CASSRGTGIGEKLFF,TRBV4-1,TRBJ1-4,-,15,TRBD1
TGTGCCAGCACTTCGGGGGTTGGGAGCTCTGGAAACACCATATATTTT,CASTSGVGSSGNTIYF,TRBV3-1/TRBV3-2,TRBJ1-3,-,16,-
TGTGCCAGCGACGGGGGGGCAGCGATCTCTGGGGCCAACGTCCTGACTTTC,CASDGGAAISGANVLTF,TRBV2,TRBJ2-6,-,17,TRBD2
TGTGCCAGCAGTCCAGGGAGAAACACTGAAGCTTTCTTT,CASSPGRNTEAFF,TRBV12-3/TRBV12-4,TRBJ1-1,few,13,-
TGTGCCAGCAGCGTCAGGGTTTTTAGCGGCTACACCTTC,CASSVRVFSGYTF,TRBV6-5,TRBJ1-2,-,13,-
TGTGCCAGTATGGACAGGGGGTTCCCTGGAAACACCATATATTTT,CASMDRGFPGNTIYF,TRBV19,TRBJ1-3,-,15,TRBD1
TGTGCCAGCAGTGAGGGACAGGCCGAGAATCAGCCCCAGCATTTT,CASSEGQAENQPQHF,TRBV2,TRBJ1-5,-,15,TRBD1
TGTGCCAGCAGCCAATGGGAAGATCAGCCCCAGCATTTT,CASSQWEDQPQHF,TRBV3-1/TRBV3-2,TRBJ1-5,-,13,-
TGTGCCAGCAGTGACTCGGGGGGAGGCTACACCTTC,CASSDSGGGYTF,TRBV6-4,TRBJ1-2,-,12,-
TGTGCCAGCTCCCCTCCGGTGAACACTGAAGCTTTCTTT,CASSPPVNTEAFF,TRBV5-5,TRBJ1-1,-,13,-
TGCGCCAGCAGACTATTACGTGGCACAGATACGCAGTATTTT,CASRLLRGTDTQYF,TRBV5-1,TRBJ2-3,-,14,-
TGTGCCTGGAGTCAGAATGAAGCTTTCTTT,CAWSQNEAFF,TRBV30,TRBJ1-1,once,10,-
TGTGCCAGCAGCTTGGGGTCTCAGCCCCAGCATTTT,CASSLGSQPQHF,TRBV5-6,TRBJ1-5,-,12,-
TGTGCCAGCAGCCAAGGGCTAGGAGGCTACACCTTC,CASSQGLGGYTF,TRBV14,TRBJ1-2,medium-sized,12,-
TGCGCCAGCAGCGATAATCCGGACACGTCTAACTATGGCTACACCTTT,CASSDNPDTSNYGYTF,TRBV5-1,TRBJ1-2,once,16,-
TGTGCCAGCAGTCATCGACGGGGAGGGACCCGGAACACTGAAGCTTTCTTT,CASSHRRGGTRNTEAFF,TRBV6-6,TRBJ1-1,-,17,-
TGTGCCATCACGGCGGGGGGCACAGATACGCAGTATTTT,CAITAGGTDTQYF,TRBV10-3,TRBJ2-3,-,13,TRBD2
TGTGCCAGCAGCCAAACATCCAGGGGGCGTGGGACCCAGTACTTC,CASSQTSRGRGTQYF,TRBV14,TRBJ2-5,-,15,TRBD1
TGTGCCATCAGTTTCCTCGGACAGGGCGTCTCTGGGGCCAACGTCCTGACTTTC,CAISFLGQGVSGANVLTF,TRBV10-3,TRBJ2-6,-,18,TRBD1
TGTGCCAGCAGCCAACCCCGGGAATCGGCCCAGTACTTC,CASSQPRESAQYF,TRBV11-1,TRBJ2-5,-,13,-
TGCGCCAGCAGAGGTGGGGACATCACAGATACGCAGTATTTT,CASRGGDITDTQYF,TRBV5-1,TRBJ2-3,-,14,-
TGCGCCAGCAGCCCCCCCGGGGGGGAGGCCTATGGCTACACCTTC,CASSPPGGEAYGYTF,TRBV4-1,TRBJ1-2,once,15,-
TGTGCCAGCAGAGGACAGGGTTCGGATTCACCCCTCCACTTT,CASRGQGSDSPLHF,TRBV3-1/TRBV3-2,TRBJ1-6,-,14,TRBD1
TGTGCCAGCAGCGTACAGGGAGTAGAAGAGACCCAGTACTTC,CASSVQGVEETQYF,TRBV9,TRBJ2-5,-,14,-
TGCGCCAGCAGCCTACTCTTAAACACCGGGGAGCTGTTTTTT,CASSLLLNTGELFF,TRBV5-1,TRBJ2-2,-,14,-
TGTGCCAGCAGCCAAGTGGTGCGGGGGGGCCTAGGCACCGGGGAGCTGTTTTTT,CASSQVVRGGLGTGELFF,TRBV4-2,TRBJ2-2,-,18,TRBD2
TGCGCCAGCAGAGCGGACAGTCTAGCCAAAAACATTCAGTACTTC,CASRADSLAKNIQYF,TRBV10-1,TRBJ2-4,-,15,-
TGTGCCAGCTCACCGGAGTTCAAACAGAGGAATTCACCCCTCCACTTT,CASSPEFKQRNSPLHF,TRBV18,TRBJ1-6,once,16,-
TGCGCCAGCAGCAAGGACCCCCAGGTCTATGGCTACACCTTC,CASSKDPQVYGYTF,TRBV5-1,TRBJ1-2,-,14,-
TGTGCCAGCAGCTTGACCAGACTAGGACAAGAGACCCAGTACTTC,CASSLTRLGQETQYF,TRBV11-3,TRBJ2-5,once,15,-
TGCGCCAGCAGCCAGGAATCGCGGACTCTCAGAGGAAACACCATATATTTT,CASSQESRTLRGNTIYF,TRBV4-1,TRBJ1-3,-,17,-
TGCGCCAGCAGCCAATTCCGGGACACCTCCTATGGCTACACCTTC,CASSQFRDTSYGYTF,TRBV4-1,TRBJ1-2,-,15,-
TGTGCCAGCAGCGTATCTTCGGGGACAGGGGATTCACCCCTCCACTTT,CASSVSSGTGDSPLHF,TRBV9,TRBJ1-6,once,16,TRBD1
TGTGCCAGCAGCGGATCAGGACTAGCGGGGGGGAACACCGGGGAGCTGTTTTTT,CASSGSGLAGGNTGELFF,TRBV11-3,TRBJ2-2,-,18,TRBD2
TGCAGTGCTTCAAGGTCGGGTGAGCAGTTCTTC,CSASRSGEQFF,TRBV20-1,TRBJ2-1,-,11,-
TGTGCCAGAAGTTTGCAGGGAGTGGGGGCAGAGACCCAGTACTTC,CARSLQGVGAETQYF,TRBV5-3,TRBJ2-5,-,15,-
TGTGCCAGCAGCGTAGTTACAGGGGGCGCCGGCGGGGAGCTGTTTTTT,CASSVVTGGAGGELFF,TRBV9,TRBJ2-2,-,16,TRBD1
TGTGCCAGTAGTACCCGACTAGCGGGGGGGCCGAGAGAGCAGTACTTC,CASSTRLAGGPREQYF,TRBV19,TRBJ2-7,-,16,TRBD2